The 25 T cell receptor beta chains in this list originate from one sample, sequenced in a study of cytomegalovirus exposure and HLA in healthy donors. The PCR used 60 Vbeta and 13 Jbeta primers. The repertoire was sequenced with immunoSEQ multiplex PCR; TCRdb's copy has only in-frame clones and lacks some. Here the sample spans roughly 120,000 clones, 79% being singletons. Specimen: PBMCs. These receptors originate from a man younger than 45 in good health and CMV-seropositive.

This clone was observed a few times. The chain recombines TRBV20-1 with TRBJ2-1, with a tentative D call TRBD2 (6 bases). This CDR3 region has 11 residues. Germline CDR1 DFQATT, CDR2 SNEGSKA (reference sequence). V was cut by 5 bases and J by 16 bases, with 18 bases left in between. CDR3 coding DNA: TGCAGTGCTCGAAAAGGAGGGACGGATTTCTTC. Protein product: CSARKGGTDFF.

The V and J genes are TRBV5-1 and TRBJ2-5, with TRBD1 matching 10 bases. Per the germline V gene, CDR1 is SGHRS and CDR2 is YFSETQ. The CDR3 extends over 16 amino acids. J lost 5 bases, V lost 1 base, and 8 bases had no gene match. This CDR3 reads CASSLLGTGAYETQYF. CDR3 nucleotide sequence: TGCGCCAGCAGCTTGTTGGGGACAGGGGCGTACGAGACCCAGTACTTC.

This clone was counted a single time. The chain recombines TRBV19 with TRBJ1-2, with 7 bases identical to TRBD1. The trim removed 4 bases at V and 5 bases at J, leaving 4 bases unmatched. Germline V lookup: CDR1 LNHDA, CDR2 SQIVND (reference sequence). The CDR3 is made up of 13 amino acids. As DNA, the CDR3 is TGTGCCAGTAGTACGTACAGGGGATATGGCTACACCTTC. Translation: CASSTYRGYGYTF.

The rearrangement links TRBV30 to TRBJ2-5; the match to TRBD2 covers 11 bases. V lost 0 bases and J lost 3; bases outside the gene matches: 3. This CDR3 region has 15 residues. Germline V gene lookup returns CDR1 GTSNPN and CDR2 SVGIG (reference sequence). The CDR3 region has the DNA TGTGCCTGGAGTGTACTACTAGCGGGAGAAGAGACCCAGTACTTC. Its translation: CAWSVLLAGEETQYF.

The chain links TRBV6-5 to TRBJ1-1, with D perhaps TRBD1 (5 bases). This CDR3 comprises 11 residues. The V gene's germline CDR1 is MNHEY and CDR2 SVGAGI. CDR3 sequence reads: CAVGGSTEAFF. The CDR3 DNA follows: TGTGCGGTGGGGGGTTCGACTGAAGCTTTCTTT.

The V gene is TRBV7-9, the J gene TRBJ2-1; the D gene is possibly TRBD1 (6 bases). This CDR3 contains 15 residues. Trimming stripped 5 bases from V and 0 bases from J, with 11 bases between. Looked up from germline, CDR1 is SEHNR and CDR2 is FQNEAQ (reference sequence). The CDR3 is CASSPATGSYNEQFF. The CDR3 DNA reads as TGTGCCAGCAGCCCGGCGACAGGCTCCTACAATGAGCAGTTCTTC.

The chain uses TRBV18 and TRBJ1-1; 7 bases fit TRBD1. This CDR3 is 14 amino acids long. Germline CDR1 and CDR2: KGHSH and LQKENI. V dropped 3 bases and J dropped 2; count of bases not matched to a gene: 3. CDR3 sequence reads: CASSPGQPNTEAFF. CDR3 DNA sequence: TGTGCCAGCTCACCGGGACAGCCTAACACTGAAGCTTTCTTT.

The chain employs TRBV7-9 and TRBJ1-2; no clear D. Trimming pared 5 bases from V and 7 bases from J, leaving 11 bases between. Germline loops: CDR1 SEHNR, CDR2 FQNEAQ (reference sequence). CDR3 length equals 12 residues. In nucleotides, the CDR3 is TGTGCCAGCAGCCCAAGGGCGGGTGGCTACACCTTC. Encoded protein: CASSPRAGGYTF.

V gene TRBV7-9 combines with J gene TRBJ1-1; TRBD1 is a possible D gene (5 bases). The CDR3 totals 13 residues. V lost 5 bases and J lost 4, with 11 bases in between. CDR1 and CDR2 (germline): SEHNR, FQNEAQ (reference sequence). The CDR3 coding sequence is TGTGCCAGCAGCATAGGGGCAGCCACTGAAGCTTTCTTT. It yields the protein CASSIGAATEAFF. The full variable domain, rest sourced from reference TRBV7-9 and TRBJ1-1, is DTGVSQNPRHKITKRGQNVTFRCDPISEHNRLYWYRQTLGQGPEFLTYFQNEAQLEKSRLLSDRFSAERPKGSFSTLEIQRTEQGDSAMYLCASSIGAATEAFFGQGTRLTVV.

For this clone: Other DNA sequences of this sample code for an identical CDR3. The chain uses TRBV7-2 and TRBJ2-5, with D perhaps matching TRBD2 (7 bases). V shed 1 base and J shed 8 bases, with 14 bases lying between them. Germline lookup yields CDR1 SGHTA and CDR2 FQGNSA. This CDR3 has 14 residues. CDR3 in amino acids: CASSLGGGKRTQYF. CDR3 coding DNA: TGTGCCAGCAGCTTAGGCGGGGGCAAGAGAACCCAGTACTTC.

This chain connects TRBV25-1 to TRBJ1-4; 9 nucleotides agree with TRBD1. The ends lost 3 bases at V and 7 bases at J; junction bases unmatched: 3. The CDR3 is 14 residues long. Per the germline V gene, CDR1 is MGHDK and CDR2 is SYGVNS. CDR3 DNA: TGTGCCAGCAGTGACGACAGGGGGGTTGAAAAACTGTTTTTT. Protein: CASSDDRGVEKLFF.

This clone was observed a few times. The rearrangement uses TRBV4-3 and TRBJ1-2; D possibly corresponds to TRBD1 (6 bases). The CDR3 length is 15 residues. The germline V and J ends were trimmed by 5 bases and 4 bases, with 17 bases remaining between them. Looked up from germline, CDR1 is LGHNA and CDR2 is YSLEER. In DNA, the CDR3 is TGCGCCAGCAGCACCCGCCTCGGGACACCCTATGGCTACACCTTC. Protein product: CASSTRLGTPYGYTF.

Concerning this clone itself: This sequence is one base from a far larger clone and is likely a read error. This sequence joins TRBV7-9 and TRBJ2-5; 11 bases match TRBD2. CDR1 is SEHNR and CDR2 is FQNEAQ in the germline V gene (reference sequence). The CDR3 is 18 residues long. The CDR3 coding sequence is TGTTCCAGCAGCTCCCCCGGTACTAGCGGGAGCTTGCAAGGGACCCAGTACTTC. The encoded protein is CSSSSPGTSGSLQGTQYF.

V is TRBV10-1 and J is TRBJ2-7; 11 bases line up with TRBD2. The CDR3 spans 19 residues. The V gene's germline CDR1 is WNHNN and CDR2 SYGVQD (reference sequence). V shed 3 bases, J shed 5 bases, and the junction held 18 bases outside the gene matches. Here the CDR3 reads CASSEIHSGRARALHEQYF. The CDR3 region has the DNA TGCGCCAGCAGTGAAATTCATAGCGGGAGGGCCCGAGCACTTCACGAGCAGTACTTC.

This chain connects TRBV5-1 to TRBJ2-1, with D possibly matching TRBD1 (6 bases). CDR1 and CDR2 (germline): SGHRS, YFSETQ. The CDR3 loop spans 15 amino acids. V was shortened by 4 bases and J by 1 base, with 12 bases between the two germline ends. CDR3 DNA: TGCGCCAGCAGCAACAGGGATGGATCCTACAATGAGCAGTTCTTC. This sequence encodes CASSNRDGSYNEQFF.

V is TRBV7-6 and J is TRBJ2-7; TRBD1 agrees at 11 bases. Germline-derived CDR1 and CDR2 are SGHVS and FNYEAQ. Unmatched junction bases numbered 10, after V lost 9 bases and J lost 3 bases. The CDR3 consists of 15 residues. This CDR3 is CARARGTGGFYEQYF. CDR3 sequence (DNA): TGTGCCAGGGCTAGGGGGACAGGGGGTTTCTACGAGCAGTACTTC.

The rearrangement uses TRBV7-2 and TRBJ2-2; tentative D call: TRBD1 (5 bases). Trimming took off 5 bases at V and 7 bases at J, with 20 bases between the two ends. Germline CDR1 is SGHTA and CDR2 is FQGNSA. The CDR3 loop spans 16 amino acids. The CDR3 reads CASSTRAGYPSGELFF. CDR3 bases: TGTGCCAGCAGCACCCGAGCAGGGTATCCGAGCGGGGAGCTGTTTTTT.

The V and J genes are TRBV11-3 and TRBJ2-4; perhaps TRBD1 as D (6 bases). This CDR3 comprises 13 residues. V lost 2 bases and J lost 16, with 18 bases in between. CDR1 is SGHNT and CDR2 is YENEEA in the germline V gene. CDR3 coding DNA: TGTGCCAGCAGCTTAACCCAGGGGAGCCTTGGTTACTTC. Its translation: CASSLTQGSLGYF.

The V and J genes are TRBV27 and TRBJ2-7; a possible D gene is TRBD2 (5 bases). Trimming removed 5 bases at V and 0 bases at J, with 11 bases between. The CDR3 consists of 14 residues. CDR1 and CDR2 from the germline V gene are MNHEY and SMNVEV (reference sequence). The CDR3 region is CASSSRTASYEQYF. The CDR3 DNA reads TGTGCCAGCAGTAGTAGGACTGCCTCCTACGAGCAGTACTTC.

A few counts support this clone. The rearrangement joins TRBV5-1 to TRBJ2-3, with no clear D. Deletions cut 0 bases from V and 2 bases from J, with 7 bases between. Germline V gene data show CDR1 as SGHRS and CDR2 as YFSETQ. This CDR3 region has 14 residues. The CDR3 loop reads CASSLEQNTDTQYF. The CDR3 DNA follows: TGCGCCAGCAGCTTGGAACAGAACACAGATACGCAGTATTTT.

The gene calls are TRBV14 and TRBJ2-5, with 7 bases identical to TRBD2. The CDR3 consists of 17 residues. Germline trimming cut 0 bases from V and 2 bases from J; bases unmatched to any gene: 9. CDR1 is SGHDN and CDR2 is FVKESK in the germline V gene. The CDR3 loop is CASSQDPGLVEQETQYF. For the CDR3, the DNA is TGTGCCAGCAGCCAAGATCCCGGACTAGTAGAACAAGAGACCCAGTACTTC.

The V and J genes are TRBV30 and TRBJ1-1; 7 bases align to TRBD1. J gave up 0 bases and V 3 bases, and 4 bases lay outside the gene matches. CDR3 size: 14 residues. CDR1 is GTSNPN, CDR2 SVGIG, per germline (reference sequence). CDR3 residues: CAWSRTGLNTEAFF. The CDR3 bases are TGTGCCTGGAGCCGGACAGGTCTGAACACTGAAGCTTTCTTT.

A few counts support this clone. J is TRBJ1-2 and V is TRBV5-1, with TRBD1 identical over 10 bases. CDR3 size: 16 residues. V lost 4 bases to trimming and J lost 4 bases; unmatched junction nucleotides: 10. The germline gives CDR1 SGHRS, CDR2 YFSETQ. This chain's CDR3 is CASSPQLTGGSYGYTF. The CDR3, as DNA: TGCGCCAGCAGCCCGCAACTGACAGGGGGCAGCTATGGCTACACCTTC. The entire variable domain, with the rest obtained from reference TRBV5-1 and TRBJ1-2, is as follows: KAGVTQTPRYLIKTRGQQVTLSCSPISGHRSVSWYQQTPGQGLQFLFEYFSETQRNKGNFPGRFSGRQFSNSRSEMNVSTLELGDSALYLCASSPQLTGGSYGYTFGSGTRLTVV.

The chain uses TRBV11-3 and TRBJ2-5, with D possibly matching TRBD2 (6 bases). Germline CDR1 reads SGHNT; CDR2 reads YENEEA. The CDR3 is 11 residues long. V was clipped by 3 bases and J by 7 bases, with 6 bases between them. This CDR3 reads CASSLRGTQYF. The CDR3 region has the DNA TGTGCCAGCAGCTTGCGGGGGACCCAGTACTTC.

This chain uses TRBV2 with TRBJ2-7, with no clear D. V was trimmed by 6 bases and J by 3 bases, leaving 6 bases between them. The CDR3 has 11 residues. Per germline, CDR1 SNHLY and CDR2 FYNNEI. The CDR3 DNA reads as TGTGCCAGCAGGAGGATCTACGAGCAGTACTTC. Protein sequence: CASRRIYEQYF.